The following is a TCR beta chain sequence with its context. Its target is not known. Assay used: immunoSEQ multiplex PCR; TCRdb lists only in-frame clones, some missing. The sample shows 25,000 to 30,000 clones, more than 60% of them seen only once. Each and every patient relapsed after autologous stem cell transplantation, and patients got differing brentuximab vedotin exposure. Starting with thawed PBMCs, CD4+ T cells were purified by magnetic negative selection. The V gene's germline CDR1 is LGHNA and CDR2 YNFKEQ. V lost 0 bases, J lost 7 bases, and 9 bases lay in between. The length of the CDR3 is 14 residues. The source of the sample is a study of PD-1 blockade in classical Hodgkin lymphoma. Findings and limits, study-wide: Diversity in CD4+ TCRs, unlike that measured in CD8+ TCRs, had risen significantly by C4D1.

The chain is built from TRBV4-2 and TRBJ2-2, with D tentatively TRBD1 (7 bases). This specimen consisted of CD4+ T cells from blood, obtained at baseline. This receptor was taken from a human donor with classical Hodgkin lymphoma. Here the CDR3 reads CASSQDRGVGELFF. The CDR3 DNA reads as TGTGCCAGCAGCCAAGACAGGGGGGTCGGGGAGCTGTTTTTT.